The sequence of this TCR beta chain was determined in a study of vaccination and CD4 T cells after COVID-19. Turning to the study itself: Samples after vaccination came a median approximately 70 days past dose two, ranging 14 to 241.

The treatment denotes: roughly ten-day PBMC culture with coronavirus spike peptide pools or control peptides (ViraFEST assay). Under the ViraFEST approach, antigen-specific T cells were expanded with peptide pools and TCRs subsequently sequenced. About this clonotype itself: Antigen specificity is unknown.

The Oncomine TCR Beta short-read assay was what sequenced the DNA obtained from cultured CD4+ T cells. Genomic DNA extraction was carried out from cultured CD4+ T cells. TCRdb itself ran the PCR reads through MiXCR, one entry per CDR3 protein. The sample has 20,000 or so distinct CDR3 sequences, around 55% seen once. This CDR3 spans 15 amino acids. Trimming took 0 bases from V and 1 from J, leaving 9 bases between them. Per germline, CDR1 SGHNT and CDR2 YYREEE (reference sequence). The J gene is TRBJ2-3, the V gene TRBV5-4; tentatively, D is TRBD1 or TRBD2 (5 bases each). The sequence was collected from a human donor who had recovered from COVID-19. The specimen sequenced was CD4+ T cells from blood, cultured in vitro. The CDR3 here is CASSLGGIRTDTQYF. The CDR3, as DNA: TGTGCCAGCAGCTTGGGGGGGATCCGCACAGATACGCAGTATTTT.